The subject of this entry is one T cell receptor beta chain. The data are from a study of shared clonotypes between healthy human individuals. TCRdb's copy holds only in-frame clones and misses some; the assay was immunoSEQ multiplex PCR. The sample includes about 2.4 million clones, under 95% of them seen just once. The germline V gene has CDR1 SGHNT and CDR2 YENEEA. The V end lost 4 bases, the J end lost 8 bases, and 11 bases lay between the germline ends. This CDR3 region has 13 residues. Sequencing used naive CD4+ T cells from PBMCs. The subset is: CD45RA+ positively selected. The chain links TRBV11-3 to TRBJ2-2; TRBD2 might be the D (6 bases). This TCR was recovered from a young man in good health. Some clones in this sample may be carry-over from other donors' samples. The DNA for the CDR3 is TGTGCCAGCAGCTCGGAGGGTGGAGGGGAGCTGTTTTTT. Amino acids: CASSSEGGGELFF.